This T cell receptor (beta chain) derives from a study of blood T cells in healthy people across ages. A second PCR, run for roughly 7 to 12 cycles, used a sample-barcoded 5' primer plus a J-beta primer mix. Each CDR3 protein is one row after TCRdb ran MiXCR on the 5' RACE reads. The table lists under 1,000,000 distinct CDR3 sequences, around half of them singletons. Deletions cut 7 bases from V and 0 bases from J, with 14 bases between. CDR1 SGHRS and CDR2 YFSETQ come from the germline V gene. The CDR3 is 15 amino acids. Notes on this clonotype: The antigen is unknown.

Regarding the study as a whole: Relative to aged donors, long-lived donors carried more naive CD4+ cells and displayed higher diversity. Per million T cells, TCR beta diversity dropped roughly linearly as age increased.

This receptor was taken from a man aged 80 or over in good health. The specimen sequenced was blood. The rearrangement joins TRBV5-1 to TRBJ1-3; D is perhaps TRBD1 (5 bases). CDR3 loop: CASGSGPNSGNTIYF. DNA for the CDR3: TGCGCCAGCGGCTCGGGACCGAACTCTGGAAACACCATATATTTT.